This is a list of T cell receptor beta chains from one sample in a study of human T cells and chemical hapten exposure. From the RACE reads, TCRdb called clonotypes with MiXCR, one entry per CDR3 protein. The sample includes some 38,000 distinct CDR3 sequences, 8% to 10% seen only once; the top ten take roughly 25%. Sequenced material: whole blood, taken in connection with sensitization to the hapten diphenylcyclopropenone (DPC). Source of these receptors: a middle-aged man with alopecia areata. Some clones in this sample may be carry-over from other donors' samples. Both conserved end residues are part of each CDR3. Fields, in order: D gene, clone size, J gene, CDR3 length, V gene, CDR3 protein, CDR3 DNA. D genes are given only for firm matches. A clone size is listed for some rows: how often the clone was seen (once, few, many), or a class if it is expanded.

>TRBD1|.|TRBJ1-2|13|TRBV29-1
CSVDRSGGYGYTF
TGCAGCGTTGATAGGTCAGGGGGCTATGGCTACACCTTC
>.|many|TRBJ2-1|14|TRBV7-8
CASSPLRTYPEQFF
TGTGCCAGCAGCCCACTACGGACTTACCCTGAGCAGTTCTTC
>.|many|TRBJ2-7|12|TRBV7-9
CASSSQGYEQYF
TGTGCCAGCAGCTCTCAGGGGTACGAGCAGTACTTC
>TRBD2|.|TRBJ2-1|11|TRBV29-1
CSVMLAGEQFF
TGCAGCGTTATGCTAGCGGGGGAGCAGTTCTTC
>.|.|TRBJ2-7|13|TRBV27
CASSSTGSYEQYF
TGTGCCAGCAGTTCAACAGGATCCTACGAGCAGTACTTC
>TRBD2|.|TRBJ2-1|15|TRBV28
CASRLAGVSYNEQFF
TGTGCCAGCAGGCTAGCGGGCGTCTCCTACAATGAGCAGTTCTTC
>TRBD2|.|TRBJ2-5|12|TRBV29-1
CSVAGGPETQYF
TGCAGCGTAGCGGGAGGGCCGGAGACCCAGTACTTC
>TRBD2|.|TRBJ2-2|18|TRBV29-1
CSVDGTGGGGSNTGELFF
TGCAGCGTTGACGGGACGGGAGGTGGTGGATCGAACACCGGGGAGCTGTTTTTT
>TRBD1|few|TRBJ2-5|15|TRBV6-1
CASMRTGGLEETQYF
TGTGCCAGCATGAGGACAGGGGGCTTAGAGGAGACCCAGTACTTC
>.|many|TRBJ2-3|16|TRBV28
CASSPEGRGNTDTQYF
TGTGCCAGCAGCCCCGAAGGCAGGGGAAACACAGATACGCAGTATTTT
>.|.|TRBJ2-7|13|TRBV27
CASRFQGLGEQYF
TGTGCCAGCAGATTCCAGGGTTTGGGCGAGCAGTACTTC
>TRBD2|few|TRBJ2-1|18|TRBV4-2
CASSQDLASGRLVDEQFF
TGTGCCAGCAGCCAAGATTTGGCTAGCGGGAGGTTGGTAGATGAGCAGTTCTTC
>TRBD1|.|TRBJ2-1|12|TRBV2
CASWDSYNEQFF
TGTGCCAGCTGGGACAGCTACAATGAGCAGTTCTTC
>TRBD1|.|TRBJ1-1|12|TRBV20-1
CSARGTGGTAFF
TGCAGTGCTAGAGGGACAGGGGGAACAGCTTTCTTT
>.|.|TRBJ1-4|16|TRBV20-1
CSANKITGLTNEKLFF
TGCAGTGCTAACAAAATAACAGGGTTAACTAATGAAAAACTGTTTTTT
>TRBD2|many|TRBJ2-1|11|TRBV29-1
CSVRTSGGGFF
TGCAGCGTCCGGACTAGCGGAGGGGGGTTCTTC
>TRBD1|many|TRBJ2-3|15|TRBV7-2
CASTKRGGAPDTQYF
TGTGCCAGCACAAAGAGAGGGGGCGCCCCAGATACGCAGTATTTT
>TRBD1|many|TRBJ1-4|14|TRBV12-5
CASGLGQGYEKLFF
TGTGCTAGTGGCCTGGGACAGGGCTATGAAAAACTGTTTTTT
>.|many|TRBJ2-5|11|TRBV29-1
CSVTGRQTQYF
TGCAGCGTCACAGGGAGGCAGACCCAGTACTTC
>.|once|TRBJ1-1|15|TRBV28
CASSPLGGAVAEAFF
TGTGCCAGCAGTCCCCTTGGGGGGGCGGTGGCTGAAGCTTTCTTT
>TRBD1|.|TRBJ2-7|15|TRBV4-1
CASSRGQGATYEQYF
TGCGCCAGCAGCCGCGGACAGGGGGCGACCTACGAGCAGTACTTC
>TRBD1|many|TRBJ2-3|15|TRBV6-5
CASSYHRGQVDTQYF
TGTGCCAGCAGTTACCACAGGGGGCAAGTAGATACGCAGTATTTT
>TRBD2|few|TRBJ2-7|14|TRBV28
CASSLAGGPGEQYF
TGTGCCAGCAGCCTAGCGGGAGGGCCGGGTGAGCAGTACTTC
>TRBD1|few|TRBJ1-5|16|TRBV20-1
CSARDLRDREGQPQHF
TGCAGTGCTAGAGATTTGCGGGACAGGGAAGGACAGCCCCAGCATTTT
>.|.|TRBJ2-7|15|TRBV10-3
CAISQGQGTSYEQYF
TGTGCCATCAGCCAAGGGCAGGGGACCTCCTACGAGCAGTACTTC
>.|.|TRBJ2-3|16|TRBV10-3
CAIKSQGGPSTDTQYF
TGTGCCATCAAATCGCAGGGGGGGCCTAGCACAGATACGCAGTATTTT
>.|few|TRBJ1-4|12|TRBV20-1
CSARGEDEKLFF
TGCAGTGCTAGGGGGGAAGATGAAAAACTGTTTTTT
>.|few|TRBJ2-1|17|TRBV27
CASSPQLARMTYNEQFF
TGTGCCAGCAGCCCCCAACTAGCAAGGATGACCTACAATGAGCAGTTCTTC
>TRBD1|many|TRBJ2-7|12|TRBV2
CASRGTGFEQYF
TGTGCCAGCAGGGGGACAGGGTTCGAGCAGTACTTC
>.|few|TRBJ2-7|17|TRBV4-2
CASSQGETGLLSYEQYF
TGTGCCAGCAGCCAAGGGGAGACTGGACTCCTCTCCTACGAGCAGTACTTC
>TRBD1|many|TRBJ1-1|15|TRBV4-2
CASSQKRGLGTEAFF
TGTGCCAGCAGCCAGAAGAGGGGGCTTGGCACTGAAGCTTTCTTT
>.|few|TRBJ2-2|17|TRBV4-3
CASSQKGGTSATGELFF
TGCGCCAGCAGCCAAAAGGGGGGGACGAGTGCCACCGGGGAGCTGTTTTTT
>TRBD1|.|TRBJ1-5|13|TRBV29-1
CSGSGGTHQPQHF
TGCAGCGGGTCAGGGGGGACACATCAGCCCCAGCATTTT
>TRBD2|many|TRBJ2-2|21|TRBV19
CASSTDSFGLAGGWSTGELFF
TGTGCCAGTAGTACGGACTCCTTTGGACTAGCGGGAGGGTGGAGCACCGGGGAGCTGTTTTTT
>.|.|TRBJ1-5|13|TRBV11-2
CASSRTGNQPQHF
TGTGCCAGCAGCCGCACAGGGAATCAGCCCCAGCATTTT
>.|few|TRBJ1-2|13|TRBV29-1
CSAGVDSNYGYTF
TGCAGCGCAGGAGTCGACAGCAACTATGGCTACACCTTC
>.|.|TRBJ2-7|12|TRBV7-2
CASSRGRDEQYF
TGTGCCAGCAGCAGGGGACGGGACGAGCAGTACTTC
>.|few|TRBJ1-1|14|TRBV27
CASSPARVSTEAFF
TGTGCCAGCAGTCCGGCAAGGGTGAGCACTGAAGCTTTCTTT
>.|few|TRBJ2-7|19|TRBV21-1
CATSPKGLAGGPRDYEQYF
TGTGCCACCTCCCCTAAAGGACTAGCGGGAGGCCCCCGGGACTACGAGCAGTACTTC
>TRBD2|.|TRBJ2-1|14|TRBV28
CASSPLAGVNEQFF
TGTGCCAGCAGTCCACTAGCGGGAGTTAATGAGCAGTTCTTC
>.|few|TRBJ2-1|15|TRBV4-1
CASSQTQGRAREQFF
TGCGCCAGCAGCCAGACCCAGGGAAGGGCCAGGGAGCAGTTCTTC
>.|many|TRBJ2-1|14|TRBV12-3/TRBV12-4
CASSSLGQSNEQFF
TGTGCCAGCAGCTCCCTCGGACAGAGCAATGAGCAGTTCTTC
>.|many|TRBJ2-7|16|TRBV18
CASSPERGRASYEQYF
TGTGCCAGCTCACCGGAGAGGGGCAGGGCTTCCTACGAGCAGTACTTC
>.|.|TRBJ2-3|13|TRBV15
CATSGGPTDTQYF
TGTGCCACCAGCGGCGGCCCCACAGATACGCAGTATTTT
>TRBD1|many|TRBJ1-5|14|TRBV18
CASSFGQGDQPQHF
TGTGCCAGCTCCTTTGGACAGGGCGATCAGCCCCAGCATTTT
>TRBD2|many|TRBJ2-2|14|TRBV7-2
CASSLTSGSGELFF
TGTGCCAGCAGCTTAACTAGCGGGAGTGGGGAGCTGTTTTTT
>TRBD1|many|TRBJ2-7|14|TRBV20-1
CSAPQPGQGYEQYF
TGCAGTGCTCCCCAGCCGGGACAGGGTTACGAGCAGTACTTC
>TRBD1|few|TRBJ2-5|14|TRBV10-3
CAISEGTDGETQYF
TGTGCCATCAGTGAGGGGACAGACGGGGAGACCCAGTACTTC
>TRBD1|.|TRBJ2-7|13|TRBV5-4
CASSFGTGYEQYF
TGTGCCAGCAGCTTCGGGACAGGGTACGAGCAGTACTTC
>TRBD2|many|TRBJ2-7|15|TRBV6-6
CASSPDSGRANEQYF
TGTGCCAGCAGTCCCGATAGCGGGAGGGCCAACGAGCAGTACTTC
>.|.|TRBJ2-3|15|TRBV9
CASSVKRGGTDTQYF
TGTGCCAGCAGCGTAAAGAGAGGGGGGACAGATACGCAGTATTTT
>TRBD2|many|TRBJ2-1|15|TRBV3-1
CASSRGTSGSNEQFF
TGTGCCAGCAGCCGCGGGACTAGCGGAAGCAATGAGCAGTTCTTC
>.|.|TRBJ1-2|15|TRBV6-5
CASSASLQGSYGYTF
TGTGCCAGCAGTGCGAGCCTTCAGGGTAGCTATGGCTACACCTTC
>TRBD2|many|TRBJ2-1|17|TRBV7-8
CASSLVVGLATYNEQFF
TGTGCCAGCAGCTTAGTCGTCGGACTAGCAACATACAATGAGCAGTTCTTC
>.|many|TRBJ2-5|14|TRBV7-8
CASSSRAVGETQYF
TGTGCCAGCAGCTCCCGGGCGGTTGGCGAGACCCAGTACTTC
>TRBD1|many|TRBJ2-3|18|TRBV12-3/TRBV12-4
CASSFHSGTGGDRDTQYF
TGTGCCAGCAGTTTCCATAGCGGGACAGGGGGCGATAGAGATACGCAGTATTTT
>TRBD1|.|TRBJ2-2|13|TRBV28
CASNRQGNGELFF
TGTGCCAGCAACCGACAGGGGAACGGGGAGCTGTTTTTT
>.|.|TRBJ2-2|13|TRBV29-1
CSVWTVNTGELFF
TGCAGCGTTTGGACAGTCAACACCGGGGAGCTGTTTTTT
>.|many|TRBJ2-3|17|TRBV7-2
CASSRPLRVEGTDTQYF
TGTGCCAGCAGCCGACCTCTTAGGGTCGAAGGCACAGATACGCAGTATTTT
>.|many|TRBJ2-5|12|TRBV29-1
CSLRTDQETQYF
TGCAGCCTCCGGACAGATCAAGAGACCCAGTACTTC